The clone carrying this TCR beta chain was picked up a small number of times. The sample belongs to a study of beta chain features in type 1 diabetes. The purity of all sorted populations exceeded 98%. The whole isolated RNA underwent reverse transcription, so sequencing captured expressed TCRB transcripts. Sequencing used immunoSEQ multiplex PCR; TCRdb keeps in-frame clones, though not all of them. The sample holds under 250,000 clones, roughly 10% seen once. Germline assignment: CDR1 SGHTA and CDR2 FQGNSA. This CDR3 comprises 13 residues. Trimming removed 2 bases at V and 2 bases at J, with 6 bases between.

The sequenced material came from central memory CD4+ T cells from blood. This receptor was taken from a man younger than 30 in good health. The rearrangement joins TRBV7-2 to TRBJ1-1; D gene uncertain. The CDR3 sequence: CASSLFSNTEAFF. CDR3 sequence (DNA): TGTGCCAGCAGCTTATTCAGTAACACTGAAGCTTTCTTT.